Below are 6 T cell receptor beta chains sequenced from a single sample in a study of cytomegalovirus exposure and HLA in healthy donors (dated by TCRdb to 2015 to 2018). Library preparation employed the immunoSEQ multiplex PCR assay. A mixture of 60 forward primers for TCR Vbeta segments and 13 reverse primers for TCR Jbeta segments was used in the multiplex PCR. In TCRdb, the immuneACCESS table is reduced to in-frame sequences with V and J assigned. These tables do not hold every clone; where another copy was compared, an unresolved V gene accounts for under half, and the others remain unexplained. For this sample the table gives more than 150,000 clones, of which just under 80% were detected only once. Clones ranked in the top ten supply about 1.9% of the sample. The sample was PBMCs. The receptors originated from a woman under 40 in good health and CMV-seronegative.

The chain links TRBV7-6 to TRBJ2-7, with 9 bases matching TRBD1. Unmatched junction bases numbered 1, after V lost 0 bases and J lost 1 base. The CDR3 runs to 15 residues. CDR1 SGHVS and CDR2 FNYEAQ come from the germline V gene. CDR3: CASSLAGTGSYEQYF. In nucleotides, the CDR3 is TGTGCCAGCAGCTTAGCGGGGACAGGGTCCTACGAGCAGTACTTC.

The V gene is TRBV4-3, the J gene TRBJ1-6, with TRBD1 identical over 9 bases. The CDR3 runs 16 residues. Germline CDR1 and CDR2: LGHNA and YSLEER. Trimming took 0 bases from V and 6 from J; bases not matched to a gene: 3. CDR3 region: CASSQERDRVNSPLHF. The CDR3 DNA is TGCGCCAGCAGCCAAGAGAGGGACAGGGTTAATTCACCCCTCCACTTT.

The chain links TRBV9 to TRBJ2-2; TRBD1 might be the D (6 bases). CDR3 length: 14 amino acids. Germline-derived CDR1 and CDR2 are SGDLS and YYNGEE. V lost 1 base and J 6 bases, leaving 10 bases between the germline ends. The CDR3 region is CASSVQQGAGELFF. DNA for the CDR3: TGTGCCAGCAGCGTACAACAGGGAGCCGGGGAGCTGTTTTTT.

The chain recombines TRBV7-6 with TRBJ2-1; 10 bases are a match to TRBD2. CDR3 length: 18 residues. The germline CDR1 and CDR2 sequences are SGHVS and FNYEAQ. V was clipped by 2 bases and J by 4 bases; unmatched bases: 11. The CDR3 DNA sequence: TGTGCCAGCAGCTTAACCCGTCGTAGCGGGGGGACTTACAATGAGCAGTTCTTC. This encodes CASSLTRRSGGTYNEQFF.

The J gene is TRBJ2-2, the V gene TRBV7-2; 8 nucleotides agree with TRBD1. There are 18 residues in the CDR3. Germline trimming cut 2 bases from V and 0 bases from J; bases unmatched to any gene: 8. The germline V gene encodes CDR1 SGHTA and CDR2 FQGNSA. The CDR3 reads CASSLTPPTGANTGELFF. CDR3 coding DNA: TGTGCCAGCAGCTTAACGCCCCCGACAGGGGCGAACACCGGGGAGCTGTTTTTT.

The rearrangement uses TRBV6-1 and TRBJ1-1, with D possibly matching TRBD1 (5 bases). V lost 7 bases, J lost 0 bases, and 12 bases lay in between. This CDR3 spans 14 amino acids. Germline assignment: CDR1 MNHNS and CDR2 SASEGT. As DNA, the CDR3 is TGTGCCAGCATCGGGGGACCACTGAACACTGAAGCTTTCTTT. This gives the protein CASIGGPLNTEAFF.